The present T cell receptor beta chain was sequenced within a study of cytomegalovirus exposure and HLA in healthy donors. Study-wide results and limits: Some TCR beta chains (approximately 180 of them) were listed as cytomegalovirus-associated.

Germline CDR1 MNHNY, CDR2 SVGAGI (reference sequence). Trimming removed 6 bases at V and 8 bases at J, with 19 bases between. The CDR3 is 14 amino acids. Concerning this clone: Its antigen is as yet unknown.

Measured with immunoSEQ multiplex PCR; TCRdb has only the in-frame clones, and not every one. The table lists about 110,000 clones, roughly 90% of them singletons, with 1.4% in the top ten. The receptor's source is a woman aged 25 to 39 in good health and CMV-seropositive. The source material was PBMCs. This chain uses TRBV6-6 with TRBJ1-2; possibly TRBD1 for D (6 bases). The CDR3 nucleotides read TGTGCCAGCAGAGGACAGCCCTTTTATGGCGGCTACACCTTC. Its protein product is CASRGQPFYGGYTF.